These 28 T cell receptor beta chains were sequenced from one sample in a study of cytomegalovirus exposure and HLA in healthy donors. The PCR used 60 Vbeta and 13 Jbeta primers. The assay was immunoSEQ multiplex PCR, and TCRdb's table has in-frame clones only and misses some. The table includes approximately 220,000 clones, approximately 82% detected once. Sample: PBMCs. These receptors came from a man younger than 35 in good health and CMV-seronegative.

The chain recombines TRBV28 with TRBJ2-1; D is perhaps TRBD1 (5 bases). Trimming cost V 5 bases and J 0 bases, with 14 bases left between them. Germline V gene data show CDR1 as MDHEN and CDR2 as SYDVKM. The CDR3 is made up of 16 amino acids. CDR3 sequence (DNA): TGTGCCAGCAGTCCCCCTCTGGGGCGCTCCTACAATGAGCAGTTCTTC. Its translation is CASSPPLGRSYNEQFF.

The table lists this clone with a count of one. V gene TRBV29-1 combines with J gene TRBJ2-3, with a possible D match to TRBD1 (6 bases). V lost 6 bases, J lost 2 bases, and 15 bases lay in between. Per the germline V gene, CDR1 is SQVTM and CDR2 is ANQGSEA. This CDR3 comprises 14 residues. The DNA for the CDR3 is TGCAGCGTGCCCGGACAGCCAGTCACAGATACGCAGTATTTT. As protein: CSVPGQPVTDTQYF.

The V and J genes are TRBV4-1 and TRBJ2-7, with TRBD2 as a possible D gene (5 bases). The V end was cut by 0 bases, the J end by 2 bases, with 20 bases between. Germline-derived CDR1 and CDR2 are MGHRA and YSYEKL. There are 18 residues in the CDR3. CDR3 sequence (DNA): TGCGCCAGCAGCCAAGACTCGTCAGGACTCAACCCCACCTACGAGCAGTACTTC. This translates into CASSQDSSGLNPTYEQYF.

The chain links TRBV19 to TRBJ1-2, with 7 positions matching TRBD1. Germline V CDR1 and CDR2: LNHDA, SQIVND (reference sequence). The J segment lost 0 bases and the V segment lost 4 bases, leaving 8 bases of the junction unmatched. The CDR3 length is 16 residues. The CDR3 DNA sequence: TGTGCCAGTAGTAGCCCCCCGGGACAGCCTAACTATGGCTACACCTTC. It is translated as CASSSPPGQPNYGYTF.

The chain uses TRBV7-9 and TRBJ1-4; a possible D gene is TRBD1 (5 bases). The germline V gene has CDR1 SEHNR and CDR2 FQNEAQ (reference sequence). This CDR3 is 17 amino acids long. Trimming left V 3 bases short and J 0 bases short, with 14 bases between. DNA for the CDR3: TGTGCCAGCAGCTTTTCGGGCCAGACAGCAACTAATGAAAAACTGTTTTTT. Its protein product is CASSFSGQTATNEKLFF.

The rearrangement uses TRBV4-1 and TRBJ2-1, with D possibly being TRBD2 (6 bases). V was clipped by 1 base and J by 0 bases, with 13 bases between them. The CDR3 is made up of 17 amino acids. Germline CDR1 MGHRA, CDR2 YSYEKL. CDR3 coding DNA: TGCGCCAGCAGCCAAGGAGGGACTCTCAGCTCCTACAATGAGCAGTTCTTC. Translating gives CASSQGGTLSSYNEQFF.

With respect to this clone: One end of the junction fails to match germline, which may point to a read error. The chain recombines TRBV7-9 with TRBJ2-7; 10 bases are a match to TRBD2. The CDR3 totals 15 residues. Germline V gene sequence: CDR1 SEHNR, CDR2 FQNEAQ (reference sequence). CDR3 in amino acids: CSSRPTGTSVYEQYF. The CDR3 coding sequence is TGTTCCAGCAGACCAACCGGGACTAGCGTCTACGAGCAGTACTTC.

The chain uses TRBV4-1 and TRBJ1-1; no definite D call. The CDR3 totals 13 residues. CDR1 is MGHRA and CDR2 is YSYEKL in the germline V gene. The V and J ends lost 0 bases and 8 bases respectively, with 10 bases between them. The CDR3: CASSQDPGGEAFF. The CDR3 DNA follows: TGCGCCAGCAGCCAAGATCCGGGTGGAGAAGCTTTCTTT.

This clone turned up a few times. The V and J genes are TRBV10-1 and TRBJ1-1; 8 bases match TRBD1. V shed 4 bases, J shed 5 bases, and the junction held 3 bases outside the gene matches. CDR3 length: 13 amino acids. Germline CDR1 is WNHNN and CDR2 is SYGVQD (reference sequence). The CDR3 DNA follows: TGCGCCAGCAGTGGTCAGGGGGCGACTGAAGCTTTCTTT. Its protein is CASSGQGATEAFF.

V gene TRBV28 combines with J gene TRBJ2-7; TRBD1 matches 11 bases. The CDR3 loop spans 14 amino acids. V was clipped by 6 bases and J by 3 bases; unmatched bases: 4. CDR1 and CDR2 (germline): MDHEN, SYDVKM. The CDR3 reads CASRWTGGRYEQYF. As DNA, the CDR3 is TGTGCCAGCAGATGGACAGGGGGCCGCTACGAGCAGTACTTC.

The table lists this clone with a count of one. This chain connects TRBV29-1 to TRBJ2-1, with TRBD2 matching over 10 bases. Germline-derived CDR1 and CDR2 are SQVTM and ANQGSEA. With V trimmed by 4 bases and J by 5 bases, 5 bases remained unmatched. The CDR3 runs to 14 residues. CDR3 sequence (DNA): TGCAGCGTTGTCCTAGCGGGAGTACACAATGAGCAGTTCTTC. Its translation: CSVVLAGVHNEQFF.

V gene TRBV5-1 combines with J gene TRBJ2-5, with TRBD1 as a possible D gene (5 bases). Per the germline V gene, CDR1 is SGHRS and CDR2 is YFSETQ. This CDR3 has 13 residues. V was trimmed by 4 bases and J by 2 bases, leaving 9 bases between them. The CDR3 protein is CASSQTVQETQYF. The CDR3 nucleotides are TGCGCCAGCAGCCAGACAGTACAAGAGACCCAGTACTTC.

The rearrangement links TRBV6-5 to TRBJ1-2, with D perhaps TRBD1 (5 bases). This CDR3 contains 15 residues. Germline CDR1 reads MNHEY; CDR2 reads SVGAGI. Trimming left V 0 bases short and J 7 bases short, with 15 bases between. The CDR3 spells CASSYSGQASAGYTF. The CDR3, as DNA: TGTGCCAGCAGTTACTCGGGGCAGGCATCGGCTGGCTACACCTTC.

The chain recombines TRBV2 with TRBJ2-1; 9 nucleotides line up with TRBD2. Germline V gene sequence: CDR1 SNHLY, CDR2 FYNNEI. With 5 bases clipped from V and 4 bases from J, the junction kept 6 bases outside the gene matches. This CDR3 has 15 amino acids. Here the CDR3 reads CASSFSGSGYNEQFF. The CDR3 coding sequence is TGTGCCAGCAGTTTTAGCGGGAGCGGGTACAATGAGCAGTTCTTC.

The chain links TRBV5-7 to TRBJ2-5; tentative D call: TRBD1 (5 bases). TRBV5-7 has ORF status, its function being uncertain. V was cut by 0 bases and J by 4 bases, with 19 bases left in between. The CDR3 is made up of 17 amino acids. This CDR3 is CASSLVSMDKALETQYF. Written as DNA, the CDR3 is TGTGCCAGCAGCTTGGTTTCCATGGACAAGGCCCTAGAGACCCAGTACTTC.

The chain combines TRBV27 with TRBJ2-1, with a tentative D call TRBD1 (5 bases). The V gene lost 5 bases and the J gene lost 0 bases, with 14 bases spanning the gap. The CDR3 sequence is 16 residues long. Germline-derived CDR1 and CDR2 are MNHEY and SMNVEV (reference sequence). For the CDR3, the DNA is TGTGCCAGCAGTCGAGACAGAGTTAGCTCCTACAATGAGCAGTTCTTC. It codes for CASSRDRVSSYNEQFF.

The chain carries TRBV28 and TRBJ1-5, with TRBD1 matching over 8 bases. The junction had 7 bases not matched to a gene; V was cut back by 6 bases and J by 6 bases. The CDR3 covers 14 residues. CDR1 and CDR2 (germline): MDHEN, SYDVKM. In nucleotides, the CDR3 is TGTGCCAGCAGCCGGACAGGGCCCGGTCAGCCCCAGCATTTT. It codes for CASSRTGPGQPQHF. The whole variable domain, filled in from reference TRBV28 and TRBJ1-5, reads DVKVTQSSRYLVKRTGEKVFLECVQDMDHENMFWYRQDPGLGLRLIYFSYDVKMKEKGDIPEGYSVSREKKERFSLILESASTNQTSMYLCASSRTGPGQPQHFGDGTRLSIL.

The rearrangement uses TRBV2 and TRBJ2-3; unclear D gene. Trimming took off 2 bases at V and 13 bases at J, with 10 bases between the two ends. Germline CDR1 is SNHLY and CDR2 is FYNNEI. There are 11 residues in the CDR3. CDR3 sequence (DNA): TGTGCCAGCAGTGAAAGAGAGATGGAGTATTTT. This encodes CASSEREMEYF.

The chain recombines TRBV2 with TRBJ2-7, with D uncertain. The ends were cut back, 1 base at V and 2 bases at J, with 9 bases in the middle. Germline lookup yields CDR1 SNHLY and CDR2 FYNNEI. There are 14 residues in the CDR3. The CDR3, as DNA: TGTGCCAGCAGTGAAGGGGCCCCCGCCTACGAGCAGTACTTC. Translating it yields CASSEGAPAYEQYF.

This clone has only a few counts. The chain is built from TRBV28 and TRBJ1-5; TRBD1 is a possible D gene (5 bases). The germline CDR1 and CDR2 sequences are MDHEN and SYDVKM. The CDR3 is made up of 15 amino acids. Trimming removed 5 bases from V and 6 bases from J, with 17 bases in between. This CDR3 is CASSPTPGIPQPQHF. DNA for the CDR3: TGTGCCAGCAGTCCCACCCCAGGGATTCCTCAGCCCCAGCATTTT.

In its sample, this clone was seen a few times. Other nucleotide sequences from this sample produce the same CDR3. The chain recombines TRBV5-1 with TRBJ1-1, with D hard to call. The CDR3 is 12 residues long. Germline V gene data show CDR1 as SGHRS and CDR2 as YFSETQ. Deletions cut 1 base from V and 5 bases from J, with 6 bases between. CDR3 region: CASSLRGTEAFF. The CDR3 DNA reads TGCGCCAGCAGCTTGCGCGGGACTGAAGCTTTCTTT.

The CDR3 DNA sequence: TGTGCCAGTAGAGTGGGCCACCAAGAGACCCAGTACTTC. Translation: CASRVGHQETQYF. The chain carries TRBV19 and TRBJ2-5; D remains unclear. Germline assignment: CDR1 LNHDA and CDR2 SQIVND (reference sequence). The CDR3 loop spans 13 amino acids. Trimming stripped 6 bases from V and 0 bases from J, with 8 bases between.

The chain is built from TRBV4-2 and TRBJ1-1, with 9 bases identical to TRBD1. The V gene end was trimmed by 5 bases and the J gene end by 2 bases; junction bases not matched to a gene: 15. CDR3 length: 18 residues. Germline CDR1 reads LGHNA; CDR2 reads YNFKEQ. The CDR3 loop reads CASSATTGTGTRNTEAFF. CDR3 DNA sequence: TGTGCCAGCAGCGCGACCACCGGGACAGGGACCCGAAACACTGAAGCTTTCTTT.

The chain recombines TRBV28 with TRBJ1-1; 10 nucleotides match TRBD1. Germline CDR1 reads MDHEN; CDR2 reads SYDVKM. The CDR3 runs 14 residues. Trimming cost V 4 bases and J 5 bases; bases outside gene matches: 4. Here the CDR3 DNA reads TGTGCCAGCAGTTCAAGGACAGGGGGGACTGAAGCTTTCTTT. Translating gives CASSSRTGGTEAFF.

The gene calls are TRBV5-5 and TRBJ2-1, with D maybe TRBD2 (6 bases). Per the germline V gene, CDR1 is SGHKS and CDR2 is YYEKEE (reference sequence). V was shortened by 4 bases and J by 6 bases, with 11 bases between the two germline ends. The CDR3 is 13 amino acids. CDR3 nucleotide sequence: TGTGCCAGCAGCATACCCGGGGGCAATGAGCAGTTCTTC. This codes for CASSIPGGNEQFF. Combining the CDR3 with reference TRBV5-5 and TRBJ2-1 gives the whole variable domain DAGVTQSPTHLIKTRGQQVTLRCSPISGHKSVSWYQQVLGQGPQFIFQYYEKEERGRGNFPDRFSARQFPNYSSELNVNALLLGDSALYLCASSIPGGNEQFFGPGTRLTVL.

The chain combines TRBV18 with TRBJ2-7, with 12 nucleotides matching TRBD2. V lost 2 bases and J lost 1; bases outside the gene matches: 9. The CDR3 length is 18 residues. Germline V lookup: CDR1 KGHSH, CDR2 LQKENI. The CDR3 reads CASSPFPSGRVNSYEQYF. Written as DNA, the CDR3 is TGTGCCAGCTCACCATTCCCTAGCGGGAGGGTTAATTCCTACGAGCAGTACTTC.

On this clone itself: Other nucleotide sequences from this sample produce the same CDR3. The chain is built from TRBV5-1 and TRBJ2-7, with 10 bases identical to TRBD1. CDR1 and CDR2 from the germline V gene are SGHRS and YFSETQ. The J segment lost 6 bases and the V segment lost 0 bases, leaving 3 bases of the junction unmatched. This CDR3 is built from 14 residues. Here the CDR3 DNA reads TGCGCCAGCAGCTTGGGGGACAGGGGAAGCGAGCAGTACTTC. Amino acid sequence: CASSLGDRGSEQYF.

The V and J genes are TRBV2 and TRBJ2-2, with 9 bases identical to TRBD1. The CDR3 sequence is 16 residues long. V trimming: 4 bases; J trimming: 1 base; junction bases outside the gene matches: 4. Germline V gene sequence: CDR1 SNHLY, CDR2 FYNNEI. In nucleotides, the CDR3 is TGTGCCAGCAGTGCCGGGACAGGGAAGAACACCGGGGAGCTGTTTTTT. Translation: CASSAGTGKNTGELFF. Full variable domain (missing parts from reference TRBV2 and TRBJ2-2): EPEVTQTPSHQVTQMGQEVILRCVPISNHLYFYWYRQILGQKVEFLVSFYNNEISEKSEIFDDQFSVERPDGSNFTLKIRSTKLEDSAMYFCASSAGTGKNTGELFFGEGSRLTVL.